This T cell receptor beta chain was captured by sequencing in a study of blood T cell repertoires in COVID-19. The method was immunoSEQ multiplex PCR; TCRdb's version includes in-frame clones alone and lacks a portion of them. The sample includes around 70,000 clones, almost 90% of them seen just once. The origin of this receptor is an elderly woman with active or convalescent COVID-19. The sequenced material came from peripheral blood.

In DNA form, the CDR3 reads TGTGCCAGCAGCGTATCAGGCGGAGGGCCCGGAGATACGCAGTATTTT. This encodes CASSVSGGGPGDTQYF. This chain links TRBV9 with TRBJ2-3; D is perhaps TRBD2 (6 bases). The germline V and J ends were trimmed by 1 base and 5 bases, with 17 bases remaining between them. Germline CDR1 reads SGDLS; CDR2 reads YYNGEE. The CDR3 is 16 amino acids.